The present T cell receptor (beta chain) was sequenced within a study of regulatory T cells in long-lasting Graves disease. Notes on the study in general: TRBV28, TRBJ1-2 and TRBJ2-5 were segments that persistent disease favored. Small sample size may have lowered accuracy.

The CDR3 runs to 14 residues. Trimming left V 2 bases short and J 4 bases short, with 11 bases between. Germline assignment: CDR1 SGHVS and CDR2 FQNEAQ. Many counts were recorded for this clonotype. The target antigen is unknown. Sequencing libraries for TCR beta were prepared with iRepertoire HTBI primers and Arm-PCR of CDR3 regions. TCRdb re-derived calls from the multiplex PCR reads in MiXCR, one entry per CDR3 protein. The table lists 350,000 to 450,000 distinct CDR3 sequences, about 11% of them singletons. Time point in this sample: newly diagnosed GD, antithyroid drugs for less than 3 months. Researchers made the TCR library from RNA that was extracted from PBMCs. Separately, the same data were catalogued under a study of T cells in Graves' hyperthyroidism and ophthalmopathy.

The rearrangement links TRBV7-8 to TRBJ1-2; D may be TRBD1 (6 bases). This specimen was peripheral blood mononuclear cells (PBMCs), taken at new diagnosis, from a patient treated with antithyroid drugs. The clonotype originates from a woman aged 18-29 years with Graves disease. In DNA form, the CDR3 reads TGTGCCAGCAGCTTATTGGGGGCGGCCTATGGCTACACCTTC. Translation gives CASSLLGAAYGYTF. The whole variable domain, remainder taken from reference TRBV7-8 and TRBJ1-2, is GAGVSQSPRYKVAKRGQDVALRCDPISGHVSLFWYQQALGQGPEFLTYFQNEAQLDKSGLPSDRFFAERPEGSVSTLKIQRTQQEDSAVYLCASSLLGAAYGYTFGSGTRLTVV.